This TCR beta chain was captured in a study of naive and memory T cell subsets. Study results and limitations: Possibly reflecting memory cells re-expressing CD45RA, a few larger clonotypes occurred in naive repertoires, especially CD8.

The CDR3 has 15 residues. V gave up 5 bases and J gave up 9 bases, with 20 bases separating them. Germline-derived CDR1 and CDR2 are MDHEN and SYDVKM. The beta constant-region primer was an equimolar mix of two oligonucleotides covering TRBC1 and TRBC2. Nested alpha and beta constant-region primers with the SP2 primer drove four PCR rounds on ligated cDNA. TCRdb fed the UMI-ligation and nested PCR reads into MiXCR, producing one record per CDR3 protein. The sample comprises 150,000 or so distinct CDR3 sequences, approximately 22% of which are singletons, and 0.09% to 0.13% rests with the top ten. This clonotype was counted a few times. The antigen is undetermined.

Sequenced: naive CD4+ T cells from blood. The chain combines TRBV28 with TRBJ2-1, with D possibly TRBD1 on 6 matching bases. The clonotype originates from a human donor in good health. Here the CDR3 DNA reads TGTGCCAGCAGTCCCGGGGACATCGGCATGGGTGAGCAGTTCTTC. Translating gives CASSPGDIGMGEQFF.